This T cell receptor beta chain stems from a study of T cell clonotyping in hematopoietic cell transplantation. Background on the study: Cytoreduction preceded collection of pretransplant recipient samples. Broader study findings: After transplant, recipient diversity fell while pathologically expanded clonotypes grew through day 180.

The time point denotes: recipient sample about 28 days before transplant, after cytoreduction. CDR3 size: 16 residues. Trimming shortened V by 0 bases and J by 4 bases, and 15 bases separated the two germline ends. Germline lookup yields CDR1 MGHRA and CDR2 YSYEKL. The protocol was immunoSEQ multiplex PCR, while the TCRdb copy is restricted to in-frame clones and leaves out a portion. Here the sample spans over 25,000 clones, over 60% being singletons. Remarks on this clone: The antigen is undetermined.

The receptor comes from a woman younger than 45 with chronic myeloid leukemia. Some clones in this sample may be carry-over from other donors' samples. This rearrangement joins TRBV4-1 to TRBJ1-2, with D tentatively TRBD1 (6 bases). The source was peripheral blood mononuclear cells, collected before stem cell transplant. The CDR3 spells CASSQDPGDNFYGYTF. The CDR3 coding sequence is TGCGCCAGCAGCCAAGATCCCGGGGACAATTTCTATGGCTACACCTTC.